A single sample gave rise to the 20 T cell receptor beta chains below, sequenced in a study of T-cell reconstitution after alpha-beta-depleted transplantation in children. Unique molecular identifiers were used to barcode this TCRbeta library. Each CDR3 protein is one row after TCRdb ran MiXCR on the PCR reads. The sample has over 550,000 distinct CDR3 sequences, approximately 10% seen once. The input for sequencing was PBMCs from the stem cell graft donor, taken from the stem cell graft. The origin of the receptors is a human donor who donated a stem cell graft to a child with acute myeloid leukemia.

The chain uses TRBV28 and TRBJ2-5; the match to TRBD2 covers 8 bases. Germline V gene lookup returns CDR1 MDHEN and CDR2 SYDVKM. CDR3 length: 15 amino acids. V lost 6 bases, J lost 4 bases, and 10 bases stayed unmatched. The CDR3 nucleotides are TGTGCCAGCAGCCTTTGGACTAGCTTCAGAGAGACCCAGTACTTC. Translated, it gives CASSLWTSFRETQYF.

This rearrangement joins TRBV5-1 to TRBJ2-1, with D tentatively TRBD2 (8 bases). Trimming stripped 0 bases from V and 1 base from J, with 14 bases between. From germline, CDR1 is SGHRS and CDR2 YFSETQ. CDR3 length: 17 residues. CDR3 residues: CASSLGVAGQSYNEQFF. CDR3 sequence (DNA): TGCGCCAGCAGCTTGGGGGTAGCGGGACAGTCCTACAATGAGCAGTTCTTC.

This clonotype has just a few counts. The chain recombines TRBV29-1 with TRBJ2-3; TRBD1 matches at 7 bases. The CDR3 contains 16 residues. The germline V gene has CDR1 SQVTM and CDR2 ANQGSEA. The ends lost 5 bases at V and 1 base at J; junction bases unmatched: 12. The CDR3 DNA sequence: TGCAGCGTTTTTACCCGACAGGGATCGGGCACAGATACGCAGTATTTT. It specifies CSVFTRQGSGTDTQYF.

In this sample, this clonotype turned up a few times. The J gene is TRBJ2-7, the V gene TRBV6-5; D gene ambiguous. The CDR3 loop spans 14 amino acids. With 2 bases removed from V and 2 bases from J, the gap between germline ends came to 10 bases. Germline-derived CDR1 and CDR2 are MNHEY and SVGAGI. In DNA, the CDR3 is TGTGCCAGCAGTTACAAAGGGAACACCTACGAGCAGTACTTC. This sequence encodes CASSYKGNTYEQYF.

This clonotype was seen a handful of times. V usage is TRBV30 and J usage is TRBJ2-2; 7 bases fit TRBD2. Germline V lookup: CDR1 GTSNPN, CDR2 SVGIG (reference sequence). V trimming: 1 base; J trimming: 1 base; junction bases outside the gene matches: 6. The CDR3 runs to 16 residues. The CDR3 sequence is CAWSGGGGGNTGELFF. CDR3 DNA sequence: TGTGCCTGGAGTGGCGGGGGTGGTGGGAACACCGGGGAGCTGTTTTTT.

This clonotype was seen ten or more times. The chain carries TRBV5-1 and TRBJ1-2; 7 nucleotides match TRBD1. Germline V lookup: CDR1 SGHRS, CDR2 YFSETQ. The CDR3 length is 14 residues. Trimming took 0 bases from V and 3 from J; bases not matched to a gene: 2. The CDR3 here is CASSLAGTDYGYTF. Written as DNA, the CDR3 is TGCGCCAGCAGCTTGGCCGGGACAGACTATGGCTACACCTTC.

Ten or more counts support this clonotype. The CDR3 coding sequence is TGTGCCAGCAGCCCCGGATTGGTGACCCAGTACTTC. Translating it yields CASSPGLVTQYF. This rearrangement joins TRBV7-9 to TRBJ2-5; D is ambiguous. The CDR3 is 12 amino acids. Trimming pared 5 bases from V and 7 bases from J, leaving 11 bases between. Germline V gene lookup returns CDR1 SEHNR and CDR2 FQNEAQ (reference sequence).

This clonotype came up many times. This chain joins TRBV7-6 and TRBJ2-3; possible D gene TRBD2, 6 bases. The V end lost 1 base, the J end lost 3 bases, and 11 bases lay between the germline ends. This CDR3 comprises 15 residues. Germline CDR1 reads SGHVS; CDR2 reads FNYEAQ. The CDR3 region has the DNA TGTGCCAGCAGCTTAGAGGCGGGGAGTACAGATACGCAGTATTTT. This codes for CASSLEAGSTDTQYF.

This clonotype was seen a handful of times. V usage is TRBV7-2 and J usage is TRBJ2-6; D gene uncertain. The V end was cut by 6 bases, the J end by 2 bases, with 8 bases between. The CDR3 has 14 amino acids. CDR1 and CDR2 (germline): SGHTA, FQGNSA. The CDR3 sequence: CASSLLTGANVLTF. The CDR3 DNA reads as TGTGCCAGCAGTCTACTTACTGGGGCCAACGTCCTGACTTTC.

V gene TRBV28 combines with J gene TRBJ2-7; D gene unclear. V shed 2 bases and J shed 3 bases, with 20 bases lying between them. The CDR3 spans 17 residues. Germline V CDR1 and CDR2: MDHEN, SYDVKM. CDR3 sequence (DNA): TGTGCCAGCAGTTTACTTAGTTGGGGAAACTTTGTCTACGAGCAGTACTTC. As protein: CASSLLSWGNFVYEQYF.

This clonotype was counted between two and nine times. CDR3 coding DNA: TGTGCCAGCGTCGCCTCTGGGGCCAACGTCCTGACTTTC. This translates into CASVASGANVLTF. V and J are TRBV6-1 and TRBJ2-6; no clear D. Germline loops: CDR1 MNHNS, CDR2 SASEGT. This CDR3 has 13 residues. Deletions cut 8 bases from V and 0 bases from J, with 5 bases between.

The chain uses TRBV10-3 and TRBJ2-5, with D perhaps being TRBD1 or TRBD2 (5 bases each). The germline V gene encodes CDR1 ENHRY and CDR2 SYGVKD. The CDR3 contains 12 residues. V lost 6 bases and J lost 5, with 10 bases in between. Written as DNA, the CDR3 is TGTGCCATCAGCCGAGAGGGGGAGACCCAGTACTTC. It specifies CAISREGETQYF.

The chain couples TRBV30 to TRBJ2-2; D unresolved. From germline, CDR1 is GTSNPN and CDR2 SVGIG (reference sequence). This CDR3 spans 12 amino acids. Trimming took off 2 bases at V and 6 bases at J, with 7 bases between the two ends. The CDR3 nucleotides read TGTGCCTGGAGTATCGCCCCCGGGGAGCTGTTTTTT. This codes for CAWSIAPGELFF.

CDR3: CASSGGQEQYF. The CDR3 DNA follows: TGCGCCAGCAGCGGGGGGCAGGAGCAGTACTTC. This chain connects TRBV5-1 to TRBJ2-7; D is perhaps TRBD1 or TRBD2 (6 bases each). The V gene lost 4 bases and the J gene lost 7 bases, with 9 bases spanning the gap. Germline CDR1 and CDR2: SGHRS and YFSETQ. This CDR3 contains 11 residues.

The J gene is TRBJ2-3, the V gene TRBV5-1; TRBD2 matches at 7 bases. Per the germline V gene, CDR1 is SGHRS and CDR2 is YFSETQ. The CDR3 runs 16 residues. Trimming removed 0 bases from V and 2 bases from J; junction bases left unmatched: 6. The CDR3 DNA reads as TGCGCCAGCAGCTTGGATGGCGGGAGAAACACAGATACGCAGTATTTT. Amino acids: CASSLDGGRNTDTQYF.

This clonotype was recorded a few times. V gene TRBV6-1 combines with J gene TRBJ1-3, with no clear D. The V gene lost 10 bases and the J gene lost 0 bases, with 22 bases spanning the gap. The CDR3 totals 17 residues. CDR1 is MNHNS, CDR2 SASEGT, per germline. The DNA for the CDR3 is TGTGCCACCCAGGAAGGAAGACGCGGGCTCTCTGGAAACACCATATATTTT. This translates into CATQEGRRGLSGNTIYF.

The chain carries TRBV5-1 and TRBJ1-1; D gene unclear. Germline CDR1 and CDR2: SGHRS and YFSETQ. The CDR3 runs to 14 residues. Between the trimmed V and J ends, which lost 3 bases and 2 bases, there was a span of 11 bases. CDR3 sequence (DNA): TGCGCCAGCAGCTATGGGCCCCACAACACTGAAGCTTTCTTT. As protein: CASSYGPHNTEAFF.

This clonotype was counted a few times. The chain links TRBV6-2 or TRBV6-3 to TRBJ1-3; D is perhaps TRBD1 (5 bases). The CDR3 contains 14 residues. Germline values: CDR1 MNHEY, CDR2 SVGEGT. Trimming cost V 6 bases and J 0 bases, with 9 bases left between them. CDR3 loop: CASRGAYSGNTIYF. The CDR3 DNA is TGTGCCAGCAGAGGGGCCTACTCTGGAAACACCATATATTTT.

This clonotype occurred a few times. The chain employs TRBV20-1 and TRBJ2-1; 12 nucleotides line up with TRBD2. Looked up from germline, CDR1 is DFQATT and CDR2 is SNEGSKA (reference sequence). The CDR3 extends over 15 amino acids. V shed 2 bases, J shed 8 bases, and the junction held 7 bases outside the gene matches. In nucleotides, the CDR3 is TGCAGTGCTAGATCTAGCGGGAGGGCATCGGATGAGCAGTTCTTC. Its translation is CSARSSGRASDEQFF.

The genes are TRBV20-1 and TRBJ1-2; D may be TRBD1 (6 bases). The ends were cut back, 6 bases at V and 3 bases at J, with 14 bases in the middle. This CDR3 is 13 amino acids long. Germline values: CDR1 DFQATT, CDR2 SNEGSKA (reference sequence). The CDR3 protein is CSARTVPHYGYTF. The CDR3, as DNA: TGCAGTGCCAGGACAGTTCCTCACTATGGCTACACCTTC.